A single sample is the source of the 22 T cell receptor beta chains below, sequenced in a study of shared clonotypes between healthy human individuals. Sequenced by immunoSEQ multiplex PCR; TCRdb stores in-frame clones only, minus some. The sample records roughly 500,000 clones, about 96% being singletons. The sequenced sample was naive CD4+ T cells sorted from blood. The subset: CD45RA+ positively selected. These TCRs come from a woman in her twenties or thirties in good health.

The chain employs TRBV5-4 and TRBJ2-5; 8 nucleotides match TRBD1. The CDR3 consists of 15 residues. Germline CDR1 reads SGHNT; CDR2 reads YYREEE (reference sequence). V was clipped by 4 bases and J by 3 bases; unmatched bases: 8. CDR3 protein: CASSPRQGLKETQYF. CDR3 nucleotides: TGTGCCAGCAGCCCGAGACAGGGGCTTAAAGAGACCCAGTACTTC.

The chain joins TRBV19 to TRBJ2-4; no clear D. V lost 8 bases to trimming and J lost 5 bases, with 19 bases between them. The CDR3 is 15 residues long. Germline V gene data show CDR1 as LNHDA and CDR2 as SQIVND (reference sequence). CDR3 coding DNA: TGTGCCAGTCGACGGGTTTGGGGTTCGGAAAACATTCAGTACTTC. It encodes CASRRVWGSENIQYF. The variable domain in full, completed from reference TRBV19 and TRBJ2-4, reads DGGITQSPKYLFRKEGQNVTLSCEQNLNHDAMYWYRQDPGQGLRLIYYSQIVNDFQKGDIAEGYSVSREKKESFPLTVTSAQKNPTAFYLCASRRVWGSENIQYFGAGTRLSVL.

The CDR3 DNA follows: TGTGCCAGCAGTGACCGACCGGGCTACACCTTC. Translating it yields CASSDRPGYTF. This chain links TRBV2 with TRBJ1-2; D is ambiguous. The germline V gene encodes CDR1 SNHLY and CDR2 FYNNEI. The CDR3 is 11 amino acids. V dropped 3 bases and J dropped 8 bases, with 7 bases sitting between them.

Note on this clone: The same CDR3 is also encoded by other DNA sequences in this sample. The chain carries TRBV18 and TRBJ1-1; D unclear. The V and J ends lost 5 bases and 0 bases respectively, with 4 bases between them. This CDR3 is 12 amino acids long. The germline V gene has CDR1 KGHSH and CDR2 LQKENI. This CDR3 is CASSRVNTEAFF. The CDR3 DNA reads as TGTGCCAGCTCAAGAGTGAACACTGAAGCTTTCTTT.

The chain uses TRBV11-2 and TRBJ1-2; 7 bases match TRBD1. After removal of 5 bases from V and 5 bases from J, the junction contained 2 bases not matched to a gene. CDR1 is SGHAT, CDR2 FQNNGV, per germline. This CDR3 has 12 residues. The CDR3 DNA follows: TGTGCCAGCAGCCCACAGGGGTATGGCTACACCTTC. Encoded protein: CASSPQGYGYTF.

The rearrangement uses TRBV30 and TRBJ1-5; D gene unclear. The CDR3 contains 14 residues. Deletions cut 5 bases from V and 1 base from J, with 12 bases between. Germline V gene lookup returns CDR1 GTSNPN and CDR2 SVGIG (reference sequence). CDR3 region: CAWGDSPSNQPQHF. CDR3 coding DNA: TGTGCCTGGGGAGATTCGCCGAGCAATCAGCCCCAGCATTTT.

This rearrangement joins TRBV10-3 to TRBJ2-1; no clear D. This CDR3 is 13 amino acids long. Germline lookup yields CDR1 ENHRY and CDR2 SYGVKD. Trimming took off 3 bases at V and 11 bases at J, with 14 bases between the two ends. CDR3 DNA sequence: TGTGCCATCAGTGAATCAGACAACGCTAAGCAGTTCTTC. It encodes CAISESDNAKQFF.

The rearrangement joins TRBV5-1 to TRBJ2-3; D gene ambiguous. The CDR3 is 14 residues long. Germline V CDR1 and CDR2: SGHRS, YFSETQ. V was trimmed by 6 bases and J by 3 bases, leaving 14 bases between them. This CDR3 reads CASNFGTGTDTQYF. For the CDR3, the DNA is TGCGCCAGCAACTTCGGAACGGGTACAGATACGCAGTATTTT.

The gene calls are TRBV7-9 and TRBJ1-1, with D possibly TRBD1 on 6 matching bases. Germline lookup yields CDR1 SEHNR and CDR2 FQNEAQ (reference sequence). CDR3 length equals 12 residues. V lost 5 bases to trimming and J lost 9 bases, with 13 bases between them. The CDR3 DNA is TGTGCCAGCAGCGAAGGGGGGGCAAAAGCTTTCTTT. The encoded protein is CASSEGGAKAFF.

The chain recombines TRBV10-3 with TRBJ2-7, with 7 bases aligning to TRBD1. Trimming cost V 6 bases and J 3 bases; bases outside gene matches: 5. CDR1 ENHRY and CDR2 SYGVKD come from the germline V gene. There are 13 residues in the CDR3. This CDR3 is CAISDREYYEQYF. CDR3 DNA: TGTGCCATCAGCGACAGGGAATACTACGAGCAGTACTTC.

The rearrangement uses TRBV28 and TRBJ1-1; D gene ambiguous. V lost 4 bases, J lost 1 base, and 22 bases lay in between. This CDR3 has 18 amino acids. Germline V gene sequence: CDR1 MDHEN, CDR2 SYDVKM. Here the CDR3 DNA reads TGTGCCAGCAGTTCAGAAGAAAGAGGATGGCAGCCGAACACTGAAGCTTTCTTT. It specifies CASSSEERGWQPNTEAFF. The variable domain in full, with the rest retrieved from reference TRBV28 and TRBJ1-1, is DVKVTQSSRYLVKRTGEKVFLECVQDMDHENMFWYRQDPGLGLRLIYFSYDVKMKEKGDIPEGYSVSREKKERFSLILESASTNQTSMYLCASSSEERGWQPNTEAFFGQGTRLTVV.

This chain links TRBV28 with TRBJ2-4; TRBD2 aligns across 7 bases. Germline CDR1 MDHEN, CDR2 SYDVKM. The CDR3 covers 15 residues. With V trimmed by 7 bases and J by 1 base, 7 bases remained unmatched. The DNA for the CDR3 is TGTGCCAGCATCCCCCGGGGGGAGGCCAAAAACATTCAGTACTTC. Translated: CASIPRGEAKNIQYF.

The CDR3 DNA is TGCGCCAGCAGCTTACAGCCCGGGGATGAAAAACTGTTTTTT. Translated: CASSLQPGDEKLFF. The rearrangement uses TRBV5-1 and TRBJ1-4; no firm D call. From germline, CDR1 is SGHRS and CDR2 YFSETQ. CDR3 length: 14 residues. V lost 2 bases and J 6 bases, leaving 11 bases between the germline ends. The full variable domain, in which reference TRBV5-1 and TRBJ1-4 provide the parts outside the CDR3, is KAGVTQTPRYLIKTRGQQVTLSCSPISGHRSVSWYQQTPGQGLQFLFEYFSETQRNKGNFPGRFSGRQFSNSRSEMNVSTLELGDSALYLCASSLQPGDEKLFFGSGTQLSVL.

The chain recombines TRBV28 with TRBJ2-7, with 13 positions matching TRBD2. V shed 8 bases and J 4 bases; nucleotides not matched to a gene: 14. Germline V gene lookup returns CDR1 MDHEN and CDR2 SYDVKM. The CDR3 runs to 17 residues. The CDR3 protein is CASQPGLAGQGRYEQYF. CDR3 nucleotide sequence: TGTGCCAGCCAGCCGGGACTAGCGGGACAGGGACGATACGAGCAGTACTTC. Variable domain in full (rest from reference TRBV28 and TRBJ2-7): DVKVTQSSRYLVKRTGEKVFLECVQDMDHENMFWYRQDPGLGLRLIYFSYDVKMKEKGDIPEGYSVSREKKERFSLILESASTNQTSMYLCASQPGLAGQGRYEQYFGPGTRLTVT.

This rearrangement joins TRBV5-1 to TRBJ1-3; perhaps TRBD1 as D (5 bases). Trimming took off 0 bases at V and 1 base at J, with 5 bases between the two ends. Per the germline V gene, CDR1 is SGHRS and CDR2 is YFSETQ. The CDR3 contains 14 residues. DNA for the CDR3: TGCGCCAGCAGCTTGGCAGGGTCTGGAAACACCATATATTTT. It is translated as CASSLAGSGNTIYF.

The rearrangement joins TRBV28 to TRBJ1-1, with 7 nucleotides matching TRBD1. V lost 5 bases to trimming and J lost 5 bases; unmatched junction nucleotides: 8. CDR3 length equals 14 residues. Germline CDR1 reads MDHEN; CDR2 reads SYDVKM. CDR3 loop: CASSPQGRRTEAFF. Here the CDR3 DNA reads TGTGCCAGCAGTCCACAGGGGCGGAGGACTGAAGCTTTCTTT.

The CDR3 protein is CASSFGQGNYGYTF. CDR3 DNA: TGTGCCAGCAGCTTCGGGCAGGGGAACTATGGCTACACCTTC. The V call is TRBV7-9, the J call TRBJ1-2; TRBD1 is a possible D gene (6 bases). Germline CDR1 is SEHNR and CDR2 is FQNEAQ (reference sequence). V dropped 3 bases and J dropped 2 bases, with 10 bases sitting between them. This CDR3 has 14 amino acids.

This clone occurred once. J is TRBJ2-3 and V is TRBV7-8; D perhaps matches TRBD2 (6 bases). In germline, CDR1 is SGHVS, CDR2 FQNEAQ. This CDR3 has 14 residues. V was shortened by 4 bases and J by 4 bases, with 12 bases between the two germline ends. The CDR3 region is CASSWGLGPDTQYF. CDR3 nucleotide sequence: TGTGCCAGCAGCTGGGGACTGGGGCCAGATACGCAGTATTTT.

The V call is TRBV21-1, the J call TRBJ1-1; the tabulated D call, TRBD1, remains unverified against the DNA. TRBV21-1 is recorded as a pseudogene. CDR3 size: 15 residues. CDR3 sequence: CASSGQGACGTEAFF. DNA for the CDR3: TGTGCCAGCAGTGGACAGGGGGCTTGTGGTACTGAAGCTTTCTTT.

J is TRBJ1-2 and V is TRBV10-3, with 10 bases fitting TRBD1. The CDR3 runs 14 residues. Trimming cost V 4 bases and J 6 bases; bases outside gene matches: 5. Germline V gives CDR1 ENHRY, CDR2 SYGVKD. CDR3 sequence reads: CAISARQGADGYTF. The CDR3 DNA reads as TGTGCCATCAGTGCGAGACAGGGGGCAGATGGCTACACCTTC.

V gene TRBV28 combines with J gene TRBJ2-7; TRBD1 matches at 8 bases. After removal of 1 base from V and 3 bases from J, the junction contained 2 bases not matched to a gene. From germline, CDR1 is MDHEN and CDR2 SYDVKM. This CDR3 has 14 amino acids. The CDR3 protein is CASSLSGQVYEQYF. In DNA form, the CDR3 reads TGTGCCAGCAGTTTATCGGGACAGGTCTACGAGCAGTACTTC.

The chain has TRBV19 and TRBJ2-7, with TRBD1 as a possible D gene (5 bases). The V gene's germline CDR1 is LNHDA and CDR2 SQIVND (reference sequence). V lost 5 bases to trimming and J lost 5 bases, with 13 bases between them. The CDR3 spans 13 residues. DNA of the CDR3: TGTGCCAGTAGTCCACAGGTTGGGGACGAGCAGTACTTC. Protein: CASSPQVGDEQYF.